In its sample, the clone carrying this T cell receptor beta chain was seen many times. Ophthalmopathy cases met thresholds of Clinical Activity Score at least 3, NOSPECS grade at least 4 and duration under 3 months. For the diagnoses, clinical symptoms, serum thyroxine and TRAb, thyroid ultrasound and orbital computed tomography were used. Source material for PBMCs was over 8 ml fresh peripheral blood. The sample belongs to a study of T cells in Graves' hyperthyroidism and ophthalmopathy. Germline V gives CDR1 SNHLY, CDR2 FYNNEI. Germline trimming cut 6 bases from V and 6 bases from J; bases unmatched to any gene: 5. The CDR3 covers 14 residues. Amplified regions were TCR beta CDR3 sequences from RNA transcripts. First-round RT-PCR targeting the TCR CDR3 was performed with the HTBI primer set. TCRdb itself ran the multiplex PCR reads through MiXCR, one entry per CDR3 protein. Of under 350,000 distinct CDR3 sequences detected, about an eighth appear once; the ten largest clones hold 30% to 40%.

Sample: blood. The chain couples TRBV2 to TRBJ2-7; 13 bases are a match to TRBD2. This receptor was taken from a woman between 40 and 50 years old with Graves' ophthalmopathy. CDR3 in DNA: TGTGCCAGCAGATCGGGACTAGCGGGAACCGAGCAGTACGTC. This codes for CASRSGLAGTEQYV.